Listed here is a single TCR beta chain. A clone one base away is much larger, so this may be a read error. Priming with a constant-region primer yielded TCR beta cDNA from about 480 ng total RNA. Nested multiplex PCR, run for three rounds with slightly modified ARM-PCR, yielded TCR beta libraries. TRBV1-TRBV30 forward primers and a C-beta reverse primer were used in the first two PCR rounds, which each ran for about 9 cycles. MiXCR, applied by TCRdb to the multiplex PCR reads, yields one record per CDR3 protein. The sample has some 180,000 distinct CDR3 sequences; 60% are singletons. This entry belongs to a study of tumor-infiltrating lymphocytes in primary liver carcinoma. Across the study: Men as well as women, aged 30 to 69 years, made up the patients.

V lost 5 bases, J lost 14 bases, and 21 bases lay in between. From germline, CDR1 is SGHAT and CDR2 FQNNGV. This CDR3 contains 14 residues. Unsorted whole blood supplied the blood RNA, and germline DNA was isolated too. This TCR was sampled from a man aged 40-49 years with primary liver carcinoma and hepatitis B virus infection. This rearrangement joins TRBV11-2 to TRBJ1-4; no reliable D call. Input material: peripheral blood. CDR3 in amino acids: CASSPGSQNLGLFF. Here the CDR3 DNA reads TGTGCCAGCAGCCCCGGCTCCCAAAACCTAGGGCTGTTTTTT.